The rows below give T cell receptor beta chains drawn from one sample of a study of blood T cells in healthy people across ages. One entry per CDR3 protein results from TCRdb running MiXCR on the 5' RACE reads. The sample has around 2 million distinct CDR3 sequences; more than 35% are singletons. Sequenced: blood. The receptor set was obtained from a human donor in good health. CDR3s include the opening cysteine and the closing phenylalanine or tryptophan. Fields, in order: clone size, J gene, V gene, D gene, CDR3 protein, CDR3 DNA. The D gene is left open where the match is weak. For some rows the clone size is stated as once, few or many, or as a class when expanded; others skip it.

clone size: few
J gene: TRBJ2-4
V gene: TRBV7-6
D gene: -
CDR3 protein: CASSLGHRLAKNIQYF
CDR3 DNA: TGTGCCAGCAGCTTAGGGCACCGACTAGCCAAAAACATTCAGTACTTC

clone size: many
J gene: TRBJ2-1
V gene: TRBV4-3
D gene: -
CDR3 protein: CASSRYRDPYNEQFF
CDR3 DNA: TGCGCCAGCAGCCGATACAGGGACCCCTACAATGAGCAGTTCTTC

clone size: -
J gene: TRBJ2-5
V gene: TRBV12-3/TRBV12-4
D gene: -
CDR3 protein: CASPKALDVEETQYF
CDR3 DNA: TGTGCCAGTCCGAAAGCACTAGATGTTGAGGAGACCCAGTACTTC

clone size: -
J gene: TRBJ1-3
V gene: TRBV20-1
D gene: TRBD1
CDR3 protein: CSARGTVRNTIYF
CDR3 DNA: TGCAGTGCTAGGGGGACAGTAAGAAACACCATATATTTT

clone size: few
J gene: TRBJ2-4
V gene: TRBV11-3
D gene: TRBD1
CDR3 protein: CASSSRNWDSKNIQYF
CDR3 DNA: TGTGCCAGCAGCTCTAGGAATTGGGACAGCAAAAACATTCAGTACTTC

clone size: -
J gene: TRBJ1-4
V gene: TRBV27
D gene: -
CDR3 protein: CASSSAQEDEKLFF
CDR3 DNA: TGTGCCAGCAGTTCCGCACAGGAGGATGAAAAACTGTTTTTT

clone size: few
J gene: TRBJ1-2
V gene: TRBV5-5
D gene: -
CDR3 protein: CASSPDGGNYGYTF
CDR3 DNA: TGTGCCAGCAGCCCCGACGGGGGGAACTATGGCTACACCTTC

clone size: -
J gene: TRBJ2-1
V gene: TRBV29-1
D gene: -
CDR3 protein: CSLQLYNEQFF
CDR3 DNA: TGCAGCCTACAGCTCTACAATGAGCAGTTCTTC

clone size: -
J gene: TRBJ2-3
V gene: TRBV29-1
D gene: TRBD2
CDR3 protein: CSVRTSGDSDTQYF
CDR3 DNA: TGCAGCGTCAGGACTAGCGGGGATTCAGATACGCAGTATTTT

clone size: few
J gene: TRBJ2-6
V gene: TRBV9
D gene: -
CDR3 protein: CASSVEASLLSGANVLTF
CDR3 DNA: TGTGCCAGCAGCGTAGAGGCCAGCTTACTCTCTGGGGCCAACGTCCTGACTTTC

clone size: -
J gene: TRBJ2-3
V gene: TRBV4-3
D gene: -
CDR3 protein: CASSQGLATADTQYF
CDR3 DNA: TGCGCCAGCAGCCAGGGATTGGCTACGGCAGATACGCAGTATTTT

clone size: few
J gene: TRBJ2-7
V gene: TRBV9
D gene: TRBD1
CDR3 protein: CASSEGTGGSNYEQYF
CDR3 DNA: TGTGCCAGCAGCGAGGGGACAGGGGGTTCCAACTACGAGCAGTACTTC

clone size: -
J gene: TRBJ1-6
V gene: TRBV4-3
D gene: -
CDR3 protein: CASSQDLWQGRHSPLHF
CDR3 DNA: TGCGCCAGCAGCCAAGATCTATGGCAGGGGAGGCATTCACCCCTCCACTTT

clone size: -
J gene: TRBJ2-3
V gene: TRBV20-1
D gene: -
CDR3 protein: CSARETTSTDTQYF
CDR3 DNA: TGCAGTGCTAGAGAAACTACAAGCACAGATACGCAGTATTTT

clone size: -
J gene: TRBJ2-1
V gene: TRBV5-1
D gene: -
CDR3 protein: CASSLVRLHNEQFF
CDR3 DNA: TGCGCCAGCAGCTTGGTCCGGCTCCACAATGAGCAGTTCTTC

clone size: few
J gene: TRBJ2-3
V gene: TRBV20-1
D gene: -
CDR3 protein: CSVASHFGSQDTQYF
CDR3 DNA: TGCAGTGTCGCCTCGCACTTCGGCTCGCAGGATACGCAGTATTTT

clone size: few
J gene: TRBJ1-2
V gene: TRBV4-1
D gene: -
CDR3 protein: CASSQVHGPYGYTF
CDR3 DNA: TGCGCCAGCAGCCAAGTTCACGGACCCTATGGCTACACCTTC

clone size: -
J gene: TRBJ1-1
V gene: TRBV5-1
D gene: TRBD1
CDR3 protein: CASSLIPQGASTEAFF
CDR3 DNA: TGCGCCAGCAGCTTAATCCCCCAGGGGGCGAGTACTGAAGCTTTCTTT

clone size: -
J gene: TRBJ1-6
V gene: TRBV12-3/TRBV12-4
D gene: -
CDR3 protein: CASTDGVSKSLHF
CDR3 DNA: TGTGCCAGCACCGATGGGGTCAGCAAGTCCCTCCACTTT

clone size: -
J gene: TRBJ2-4
V gene: TRBV5-6
D gene: -
CDR3 protein: CASSLFGVGDIQYF
CDR3 DNA: TGTGCCAGCAGCTTGTTTGGGGTTGGGGACATTCAGTACTTC

clone size: -
J gene: TRBJ1-2
V gene: TRBV15
D gene: TRBD1
CDR3 protein: CATSRDRGAHGYTF
CDR3 DNA: TGTGCCACCAGCAGGGACAGGGGGGCCCATGGCTACACCTTC

clone size: -
J gene: TRBJ2-5
V gene: TRBV12-5
D gene: TRBD2
CDR3 protein: CASALTSSTGTQYF
CDR3 DNA: TGTGCTAGTGCCCTGACTAGCTCAACAGGGACCCAGTACTTC

clone size: few
J gene: TRBJ2-7
V gene: TRBV29-1
D gene: TRBD1
CDR3 protein: CSVIGDRGSYEQYF
CDR3 DNA: TGCAGCGTTATAGGGGACAGGGGTTCCTACGAGCAGTACTTC

clone size: -
J gene: TRBJ2-7
V gene: TRBV20-1
D gene: TRBD2
CDR3 protein: CSASSGGGAAWGVSDEQYF
CDR3 DNA: TGCAGTGCTTCTAGCGGCGGGGGGGCGGCATGGGGCGTCAGTGACGAGCAGTACTTC

clone size: few
J gene: TRBJ2-7
V gene: TRBV28
D gene: -
CDR3 protein: CASTRVRTGAHYEQYF
CDR3 DNA: TGTGCCAGCACCCGGGTCCGGACGGGGGCCCACTACGAGCAGTACTTC

clone size: once
J gene: TRBJ1-5
V gene: TRBV6-2/TRBV6-3
D gene: -
CDR3 protein: CASRGQSWPQHF
CDR3 DNA: TGTGCCAGCCGCGGACAGTCCTGGCCCCAGCATTTT

clone size: -
J gene: TRBJ2-1
V gene: TRBV7-9
D gene: -
CDR3 protein: CASSTAVANEQFF
CDR3 DNA: TGTGCCAGCAGCACCGCAGTAGCGAATGAGCAGTTCTTC

clone size: -
J gene: TRBJ2-7
V gene: TRBV20-1
D gene: -
CDR3 protein: CSACRPRRSPYEQYF
CDR3 DNA: TGCAGTGCTTGCAGGCCGAGGCGATCTCCCTACGAGCAGTACTTC

clone size: -
J gene: TRBJ2-5
V gene: TRBV29-1
D gene: -
CDR3 protein: CGASPGGTEETQYF
CDR3 DNA: TGCGGCGCCTCACCAGGGGGGACAGAAGAGACCCAGTACTTC

clone size: -
J gene: TRBJ2-3
V gene: TRBV29-1
D gene: TRBD1
CDR3 protein: CTDRGPDTQYF
CDR3 DNA: TGCACCGACAGGGGGCCAGATACGCAGTATTTT

clone size: -
J gene: TRBJ2-1
V gene: TRBV7-9
D gene: TRBD2
CDR3 protein: CASSYDIAGLSREQFF
CDR3 DNA: TGTGCCAGCAGCTACGATATAGCGGGGTTATCGAGGGAGCAGTTCTTC

clone size: few
J gene: TRBJ1-1
V gene: TRBV7-2
D gene: -
CDR3 protein: CASSLHPLDTEAFF
CDR3 DNA: TGTGCCAGCAGCTTACACCCCCTAGACACTGAAGCTTTCTTT

clone size: -
J gene: TRBJ2-4
V gene: TRBV7-9
D gene: -
CDR3 protein: CASSWGQGYNEQYF
CDR3 DNA: TGTGCCAGCAGCTGGGGACAAGGTTACAATGAGCAGTACTTC

clone size: few
J gene: TRBJ2-7
V gene: TRBV4-3
D gene: -
CDR3 protein: CASSQERPYEQYF
CDR3 DNA: TGCGCCAGTAGCCAAGAGCGACCCTACGAGCAGTACTTC

clone size: -
J gene: TRBJ2-7
V gene: TRBV7-6
D gene: TRBD1
CDR3 protein: CASSAGTGGDEQYF
CDR3 DNA: TGTGCCAGCAGTGCCGGGACAGGGGGAGACGAGCAGTACTTC

clone size: -
J gene: TRBJ2-7
V gene: TRBV7-2
D gene: TRBD2
CDR3 protein: CASSPPSGGAGEQYF
CDR3 DNA: TGTGCCAGCAGCCCACCTAGCGGGGGGGCCGGCGAGCAGTACTTC

clone size: -
J gene: TRBJ2-3
V gene: TRBV20-1
D gene: -
CDR3 protein: CSATYTDTQYF
CDR3 DNA: TGCAGTGCTACTTACACAGATACGCAGTATTTT

clone size: -
J gene: TRBJ2-7
V gene: TRBV28
D gene: -
CDR3 protein: CASSLGVVSTTYEQYF
CDR3 DNA: TGTGCCAGCAGTTTGGGGGTCGTTTCAACGACCTACGAGCAGTACTTC

clone size: -
J gene: TRBJ2-7
V gene: TRBV6-6
D gene: -
CDR3 protein: CASSYLQPGHSYNEQYF
CDR3 DNA: TGTGCCAGCAGTTACCTTCAACCGGGACATTCCTACAATGAGCAGTACTTC

clone size: many
J gene: TRBJ2-1
V gene: TRBV7-9
D gene: TRBD1
CDR3 protein: CASSSNRGQEYNEQFF
CDR3 DNA: TGTGCCAGCAGCTCAAACAGGGGGCAGGAATACAATGAGCAGTTCTTC

clone size: -
J gene: TRBJ2-1
V gene: TRBV29-1
D gene: TRBD2
CDR3 protein: CSGIAGGPNEQFF
CDR3 DNA: TGCAGCGGGATAGCGGGGGGGCCGAATGAGCAGTTCTTC

clone size: few
J gene: TRBJ2-1
V gene: TRBV7-8
D gene: -
CDR3 protein: CASSSQGGGGNEQFF
CDR3 DNA: TGTGCCAGCAGCTCACAGGGTGGGGGAGGCAATGAGCAGTTCTTC

clone size: -
J gene: TRBJ1-4
V gene: TRBV6-5
D gene: TRBD1
CDR3 protein: CASSYSPTGAPNEKLFF
CDR3 DNA: TGTGCCAGCAGTTACTCCCCAACAGGGGCCCCTAATGAAAAACTGTTTTTT

clone size: -
J gene: TRBJ2-3
V gene: TRBV6-1
D gene: -
CDR3 protein: CASSEAIGDTQYF
CDR3 DNA: TGTGCCAGCAGTGAAGCGATTGGAGATACGCAGTATTTT